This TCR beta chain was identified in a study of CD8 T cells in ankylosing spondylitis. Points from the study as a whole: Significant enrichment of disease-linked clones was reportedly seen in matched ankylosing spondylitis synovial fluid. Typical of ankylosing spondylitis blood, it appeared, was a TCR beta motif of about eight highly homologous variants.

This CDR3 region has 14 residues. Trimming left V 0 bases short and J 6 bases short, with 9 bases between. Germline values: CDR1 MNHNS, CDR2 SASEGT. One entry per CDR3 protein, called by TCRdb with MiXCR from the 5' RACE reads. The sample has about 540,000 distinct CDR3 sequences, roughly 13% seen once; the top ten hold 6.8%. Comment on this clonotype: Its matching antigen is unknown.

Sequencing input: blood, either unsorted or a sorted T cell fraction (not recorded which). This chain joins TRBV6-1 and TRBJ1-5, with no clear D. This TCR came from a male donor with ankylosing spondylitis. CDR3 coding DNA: TGTGCCAGCAGTGAAGCCCAAGTAGCTCAGCCCCAGCATTTT. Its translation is CASSEAQVAQPQHF.